The source of this T cell receptor beta chain is a study of response to subunit inactivated influenza vaccine. Study results and limitations: The authors suggested that every seasonal influenza vaccination recruits few new T cells.

This clonotype came up a few times. The antigen is not known. TCRdb used MiXCR to reprocess the RT-PCR reads, holding one entry per CDR3 protein. This table holds approximately 500,000 distinct CDR3 sequences, roughly 13% found once. The CDR3 contains 14 residues. The germline V and J ends were trimmed by 4 bases and 14 bases, with 18 bases remaining between them. Germline V gives CDR1 ENHRY, CDR2 SYGVKD. The chain joins TRBV10-3 to TRBJ1-6; D unclear. This sample comprised PBMCs from blood, obtained 35 to 45 days after vaccination. The sequence was obtained from a man aged 45-60 years who received an inactivated influenza vaccine. CDR3 in DNA: TGTGCCATCAGTGCCGGCACCCGGGTCGAATCCCTCCACTTT. Its protein is CAISAGTRVESLHF.